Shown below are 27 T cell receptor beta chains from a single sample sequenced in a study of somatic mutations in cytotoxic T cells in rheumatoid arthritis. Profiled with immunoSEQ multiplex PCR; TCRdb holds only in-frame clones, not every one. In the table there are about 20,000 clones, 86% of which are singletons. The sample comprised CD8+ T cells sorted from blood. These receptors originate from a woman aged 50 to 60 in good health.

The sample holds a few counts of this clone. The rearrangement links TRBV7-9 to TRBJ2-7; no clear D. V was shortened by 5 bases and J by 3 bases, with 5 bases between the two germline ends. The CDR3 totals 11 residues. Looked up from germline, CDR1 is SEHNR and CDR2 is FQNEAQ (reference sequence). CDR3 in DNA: TGTGCCAGCAGCACGAACTACGAGCAGTACTTC. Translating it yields CASSTNYEQYF.

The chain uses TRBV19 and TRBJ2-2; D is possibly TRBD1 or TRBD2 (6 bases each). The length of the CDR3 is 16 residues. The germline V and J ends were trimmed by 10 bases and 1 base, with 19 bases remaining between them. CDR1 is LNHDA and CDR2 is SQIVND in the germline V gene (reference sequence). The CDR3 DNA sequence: TGTGCCACCCCCCGGGGGCCTCAACAGAACACCGGGGAGCTGTTTTTT. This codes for CATPRGPQQNTGELFF.

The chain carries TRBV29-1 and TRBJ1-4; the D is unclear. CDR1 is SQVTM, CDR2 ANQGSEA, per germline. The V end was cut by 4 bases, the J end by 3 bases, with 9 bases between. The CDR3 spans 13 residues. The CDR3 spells CSVGEQPNEKLFF. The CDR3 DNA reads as TGCAGCGTTGGAGAACAACCTAATGAAAAACTGTTTTTT.

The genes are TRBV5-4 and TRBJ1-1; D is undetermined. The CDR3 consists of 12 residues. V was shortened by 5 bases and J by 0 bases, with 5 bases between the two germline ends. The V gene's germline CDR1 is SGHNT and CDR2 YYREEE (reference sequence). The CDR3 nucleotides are TGTGCCAGCAGTGCAGTGAACACTGAAGCTTTCTTT. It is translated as CASSAVNTEAFF.

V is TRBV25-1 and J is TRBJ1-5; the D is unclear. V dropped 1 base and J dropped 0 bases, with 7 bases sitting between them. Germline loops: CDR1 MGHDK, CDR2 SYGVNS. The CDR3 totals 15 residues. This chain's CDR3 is CASSEFVYSNQPQHF. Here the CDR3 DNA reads TGTGCCAGCAGTGAATTTGTGTATAGCAATCAGCCCCAGCATTTT. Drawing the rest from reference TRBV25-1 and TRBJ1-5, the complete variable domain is EADIYQTPRYLVIGTGKKITLECSQTMGHDKMYWYQQDPGMELHLIHYSYGVNSTEKGDLSSESTVSRIRTEHFPLTLESARPSHTSQYLCASSEFVYSNQPQHFGDGTRLSIL.

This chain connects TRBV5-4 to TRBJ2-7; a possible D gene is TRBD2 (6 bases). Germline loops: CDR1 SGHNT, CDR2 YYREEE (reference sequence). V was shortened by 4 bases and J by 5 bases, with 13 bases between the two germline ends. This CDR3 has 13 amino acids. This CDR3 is CASSRSSANEQYF. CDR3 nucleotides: TGTGCCAGCAGCCGTTCTAGCGCCAACGAGCAGTACTTC.

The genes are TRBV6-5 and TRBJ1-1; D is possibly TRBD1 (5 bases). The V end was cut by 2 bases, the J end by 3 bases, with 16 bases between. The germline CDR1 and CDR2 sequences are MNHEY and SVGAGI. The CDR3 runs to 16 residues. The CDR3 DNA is TGTGCCAGCAGTTACCTGACCCGGGACCGGGACACTGAAGCTTTCTTT. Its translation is CASSYLTRDRDTEAFF.

CDR3 region: CASSQDSAGGLETQYF. CDR3 DNA sequence: TGCGCCAGCAGCCAAGACTCGGCGGGGGGGCTTGAGACCCAGTACTTC. V and J are TRBV4-1 and TRBJ2-5; the match to TRBD2 covers 9 bases. The CDR3 loop spans 16 amino acids. V lost 0 bases to trimming and J lost 5 bases; unmatched junction nucleotides: 7. CDR1 MGHRA and CDR2 YSYEKL come from the germline V gene.

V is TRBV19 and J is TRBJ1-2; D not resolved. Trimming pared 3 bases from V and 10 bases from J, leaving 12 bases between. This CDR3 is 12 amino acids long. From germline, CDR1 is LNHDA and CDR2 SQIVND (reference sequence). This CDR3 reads CASSIGIRSYTF. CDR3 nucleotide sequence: TGTGCCAGTAGTATCGGGATCAGGTCCTACACCTTC.

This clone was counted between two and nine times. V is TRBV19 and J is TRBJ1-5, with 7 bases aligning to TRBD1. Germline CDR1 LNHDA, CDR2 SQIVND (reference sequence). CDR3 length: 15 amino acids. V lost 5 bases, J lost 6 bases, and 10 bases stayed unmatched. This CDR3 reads CASSPLTGEAQPQHF. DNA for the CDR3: TGTGCCAGTAGTCCTCTTACAGGGGAGGCTCAGCCCCAGCATTTT.

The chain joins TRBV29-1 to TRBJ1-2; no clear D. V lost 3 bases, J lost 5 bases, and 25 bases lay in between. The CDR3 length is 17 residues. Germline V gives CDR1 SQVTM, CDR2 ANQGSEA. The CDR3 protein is CSVDSPTKGSGGYGYTF. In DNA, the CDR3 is TGCAGCGTTGATAGCCCCACCAAGGGTTCGGGAGGGTATGGCTACACCTTC.

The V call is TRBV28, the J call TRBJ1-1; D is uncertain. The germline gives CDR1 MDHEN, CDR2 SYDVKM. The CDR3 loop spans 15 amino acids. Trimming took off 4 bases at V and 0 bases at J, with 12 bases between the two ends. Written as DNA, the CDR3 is TGTGCCAGCAGTTCTTCAGACACCATGAACACTGAAGCTTTCTTT. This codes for CASSSSDTMNTEAFF.

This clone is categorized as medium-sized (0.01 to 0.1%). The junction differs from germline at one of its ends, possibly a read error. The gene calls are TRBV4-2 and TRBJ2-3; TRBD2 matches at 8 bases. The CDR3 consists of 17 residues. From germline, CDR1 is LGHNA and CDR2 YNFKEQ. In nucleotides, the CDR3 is TGTGCCAGCAGCGAAGATGGGACGGCGGGGGGAGGAGATACGCAGTATTTT. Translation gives CASSEDGTAGGGDTQYF.

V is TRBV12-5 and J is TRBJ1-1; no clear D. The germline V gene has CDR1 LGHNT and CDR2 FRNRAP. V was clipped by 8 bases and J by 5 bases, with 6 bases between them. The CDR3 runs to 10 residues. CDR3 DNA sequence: TGTGCTAGTAGTGGGACTGAAGCTTTCTTT. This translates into CASSGTEAFF. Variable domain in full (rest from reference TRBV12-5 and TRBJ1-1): DARVTQTPRHKVTEMGQEVTMRCQPILGHNTVFWYRQTMMQGLELLAYFRNRAPLDDSGMPKDRFSAEMPDATLATLKIQPSEPRDSAVYFCASSGTEAFFGQGTRLTVV.

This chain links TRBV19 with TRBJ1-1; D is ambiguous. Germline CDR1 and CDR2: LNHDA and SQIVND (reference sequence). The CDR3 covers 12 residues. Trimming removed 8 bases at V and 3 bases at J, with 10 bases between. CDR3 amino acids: CASSKWDTEAFF. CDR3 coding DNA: TGTGCCAGTTCCAAATGGGACACTGAAGCTTTCTTT.

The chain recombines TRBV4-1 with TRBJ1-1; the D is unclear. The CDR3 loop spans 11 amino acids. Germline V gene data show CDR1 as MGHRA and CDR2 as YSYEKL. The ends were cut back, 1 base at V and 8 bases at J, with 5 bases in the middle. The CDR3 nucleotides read TGCGCCAGCAGCCAAGGACTCGAAGCTTTCTTT. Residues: CASSQGLEAFF.

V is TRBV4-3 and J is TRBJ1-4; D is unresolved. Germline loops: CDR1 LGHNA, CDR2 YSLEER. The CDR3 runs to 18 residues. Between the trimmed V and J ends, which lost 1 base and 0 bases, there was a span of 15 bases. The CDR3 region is CASSQGSARMTTNEKLFF. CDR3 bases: TGCGCCAGCAGCCAAGGTAGCGCCCGAATGACAACTAATGAAAAACTGTTTTTT.

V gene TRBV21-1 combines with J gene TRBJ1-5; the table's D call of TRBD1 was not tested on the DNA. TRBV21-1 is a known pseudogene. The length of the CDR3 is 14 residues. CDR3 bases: TGTGCCAGCAGCAAAGGGAGGGACAGTCAGCCCCAGCATTTT. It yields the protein CASSKGRDSQPQHF.

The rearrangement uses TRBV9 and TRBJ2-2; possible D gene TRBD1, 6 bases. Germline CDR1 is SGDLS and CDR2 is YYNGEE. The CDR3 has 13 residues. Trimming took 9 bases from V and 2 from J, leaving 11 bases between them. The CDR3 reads CATSGQNTGELFF. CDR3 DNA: TGTGCCACCTCGGGACAAAACACCGGGGAGCTGTTTTTT.

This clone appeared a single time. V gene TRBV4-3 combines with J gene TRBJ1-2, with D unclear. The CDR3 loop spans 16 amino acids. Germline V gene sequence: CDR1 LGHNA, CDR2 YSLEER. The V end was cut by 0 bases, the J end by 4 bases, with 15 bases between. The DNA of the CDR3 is TGCGCCAGCAGCCAAGATAGCACAGACGGCAGCTATGGCTACACCTTC. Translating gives CASSQDSTDGSYGYTF.

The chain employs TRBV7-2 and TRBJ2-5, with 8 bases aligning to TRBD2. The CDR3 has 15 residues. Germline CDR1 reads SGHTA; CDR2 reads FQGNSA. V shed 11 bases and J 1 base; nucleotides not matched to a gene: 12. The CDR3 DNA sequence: TGTGCCGGCGCAGCGGGGGCAGCTTCCCAAGAGACCCAGTACTTC. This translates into CAGAAGAASQETQYF.

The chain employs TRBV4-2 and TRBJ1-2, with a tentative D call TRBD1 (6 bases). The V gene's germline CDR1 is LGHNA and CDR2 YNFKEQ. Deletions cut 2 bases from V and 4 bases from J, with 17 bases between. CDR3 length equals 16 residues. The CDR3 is CASSQLTGSDSYGYTF. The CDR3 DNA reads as TGTGCCAGCAGCCAACTTACAGGGTCCGACAGCTATGGCTACACCTTC.

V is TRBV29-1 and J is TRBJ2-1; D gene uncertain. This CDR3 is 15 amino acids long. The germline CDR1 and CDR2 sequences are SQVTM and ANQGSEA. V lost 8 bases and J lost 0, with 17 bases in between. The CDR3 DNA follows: TGCAGCTTAGGGCCCGCAGACCGCTCCTACAATGAGCAGTTCTTC. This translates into CSLGPADRSYNEQFF.

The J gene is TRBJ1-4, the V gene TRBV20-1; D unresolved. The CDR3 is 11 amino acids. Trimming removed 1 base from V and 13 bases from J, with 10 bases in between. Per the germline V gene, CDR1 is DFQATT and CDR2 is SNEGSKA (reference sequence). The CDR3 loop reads CSARGTGRLFF. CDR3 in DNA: TGCAGTGCTAGAGGGACGGGTAGACTGTTTTTT.

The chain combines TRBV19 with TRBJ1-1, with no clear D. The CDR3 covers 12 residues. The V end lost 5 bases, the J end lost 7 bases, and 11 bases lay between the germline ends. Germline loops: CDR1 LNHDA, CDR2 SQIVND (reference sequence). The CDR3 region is CASSLWEGEAFF. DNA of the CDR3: TGTGCCAGTAGTTTATGGGAGGGTGAAGCTTTCTTT.

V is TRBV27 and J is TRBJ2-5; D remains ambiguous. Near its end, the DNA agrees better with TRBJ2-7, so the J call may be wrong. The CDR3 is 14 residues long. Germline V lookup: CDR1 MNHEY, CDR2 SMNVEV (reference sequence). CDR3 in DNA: TGTGCCAGCAGTTTAAAAAGCAGCTCCTACGAGCAGTACTTC. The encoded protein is CASSLKSSSYEQYF.

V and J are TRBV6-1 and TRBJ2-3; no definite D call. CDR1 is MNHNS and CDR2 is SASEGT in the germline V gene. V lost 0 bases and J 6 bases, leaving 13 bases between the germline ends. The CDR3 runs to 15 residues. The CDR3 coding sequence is TGTGCCAGCAGTGAAGCTAGTGGAGCTTCGGATACGCAGTATTTT. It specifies CASSEASGASDTQYF.